This passage covers 8 T cell receptor beta chains from one sample sequenced in a study of graft-versus-host responses after intestinal transplantation. TCRdb's copy holds only in-frame clones and misses some; the assay was immunoSEQ multiplex PCR. Of under 55,000 clones in the sample, roughly 91% were seen once. The source was PBMCs, collected 524 days after transplant. Receptors originate from a human patient who received an intestinal transplant, so some T cells may come from the graft donor.

The chain links TRBV6-6 to TRBJ2-1; tentatively, D is TRBD1 (5 bases). With 2 bases removed from V and 5 bases from J, the gap between germline ends came to 16 bases. The CDR3 runs 16 residues. The germline gives CDR1 MNHNY, CDR2 SVGAGI (reference sequence). CDR3 nucleotides: TGTGCCAGCAGTTACCTGACAGCGCCACCCGACAATGAGCAGTTCTTC. As protein: CASSYLTAPPDNEQFF.

V gene TRBV29-1 combines with J gene TRBJ1-1; D is unresolved. CDR3 length equals 13 residues. V was clipped by 6 bases and J by 1 base, with 12 bases between them. The germline gives CDR1 SQVTM, CDR2 ANQGSEA. CDR3 coding DNA: TGCAGCGTGTGGATACAGCCGAACACTGAAGCTTTCTTT. Translated, it gives CSVWIQPNTEAFF. The whole variable domain, filled in from reference TRBV29-1 and TRBJ1-1, reads SAVISQKPSRDICQRGTSLTIQCQVDSQVTMMFWYRQQPGQSLTLIATANQGSEATYESGFVIDKFPISRPNLTFSTLTVSNMSPEDSSIYLCSVWIQPNTEAFFGQGTRLTVV.

This chain joins TRBV28 and TRBJ2-1; D is perhaps TRBD2 (5 bases). The CDR3 totals 12 residues. Trimming removed 10 bases at V and 6 bases at J, with 13 bases between. Germline V gene data show CDR1 as MDHEN and CDR2 as SYDVKM. The CDR3 loop reads CATTPGINEQFF. The DNA of the CDR3 is TGTGCCACCACTCCGGGGATCAATGAGCAGTTCTTC.

This clone was observed once. The chain is built from TRBV9 and TRBJ2-7, with a possible D match to TRBD2 (5 bases). CDR1 and CDR2 from the germline V gene are SGDLS and YYNGEE. V lost 2 bases, J lost 4 bases, and 13 bases lay in between. The CDR3 loop spans 14 amino acids. Here the CDR3 reads CASSVTSGGYEQYF. In DNA form, the CDR3 reads TGTGCCAGCAGCGTTACAAGCGGCGGTTACGAGCAGTACTTC.

A note on this clone: A junction boundary mismatches the germline segment, possibly from a read error. The CDR3 sequence is CASSDRGRSADPQYF. The CDR3 region has the DNA TGTGCCAGCAGTGACAGGGGGCGTTCAGCAGATCCGCAGTATTTT. V usage is TRBV28 and J usage is TRBJ2-3; 10 positions match TRBD1. The CDR3 has 15 amino acids. Germline V gene lookup returns CDR1 MDHEN and CDR2 SYDVKM.

The chain uses TRBV7-3 and TRBJ2-7; 7 positions agree with TRBD1. Germline V lookup: CDR1 SGHTA, CDR2 FQGTGA. V trimming: 6 bases; J trimming: 0 bases; junction bases outside the gene matches: 11. CDR3 length: 16 amino acids. CDR3 region: CASRATTGATSYEQYF. DNA of the CDR3: TGTGCCAGCAGGGCCACAACAGGGGCCACCTCCTACGAGCAGTACTTC.

V usage is TRBV23-1 and J usage is TRBJ2-1; 9 nucleotides match TRBD1. TRBV23-1 is an ORF, with its function uncertain. The CDR3 extends over 15 amino acids. V lost 9 bases to trimming and J lost 10 bases; unmatched junction nucleotides: 16. CDR3 in DNA: TGCGCCAGAGGAGGGGCGCCGGGACAGGGTATCGAGCAGTTCTTC. This codes for CARGGAPGQGIEQFF.

The chain uses TRBV9 and TRBJ2-7, with no clear D. Germline CDR1 reads SGDLS; CDR2 reads YYNGEE. Trimming shortened V by 0 bases and J by 6 bases, and 13 bases separated the two germline ends. The CDR3 totals 14 residues. The CDR3 nucleotides are TGTGCCAGCAGCGTAGCGGTTTCCTCCCTCGAGCAGTACTTC. Translating gives CASSVAVSSLEQYF.